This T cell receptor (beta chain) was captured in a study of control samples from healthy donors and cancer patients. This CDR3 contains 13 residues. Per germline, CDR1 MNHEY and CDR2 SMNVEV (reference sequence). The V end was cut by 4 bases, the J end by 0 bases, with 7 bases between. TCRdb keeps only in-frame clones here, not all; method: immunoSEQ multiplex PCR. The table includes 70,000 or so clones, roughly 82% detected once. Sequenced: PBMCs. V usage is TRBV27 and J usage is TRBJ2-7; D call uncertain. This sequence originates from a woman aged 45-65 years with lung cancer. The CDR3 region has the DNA TGTGCCAGCAGTTCTGGCAGCTCCTACGAGCAGTACTTC. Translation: CASSSGSSYEQYF.